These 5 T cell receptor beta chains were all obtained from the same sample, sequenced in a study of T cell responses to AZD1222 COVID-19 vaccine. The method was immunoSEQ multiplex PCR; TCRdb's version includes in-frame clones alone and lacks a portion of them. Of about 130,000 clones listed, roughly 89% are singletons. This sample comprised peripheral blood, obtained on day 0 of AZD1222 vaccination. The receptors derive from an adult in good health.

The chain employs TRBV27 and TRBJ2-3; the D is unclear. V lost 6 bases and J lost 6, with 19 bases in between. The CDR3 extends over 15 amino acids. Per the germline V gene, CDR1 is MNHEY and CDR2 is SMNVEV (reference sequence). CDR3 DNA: TGTGCCAGCAGACACGCCTCCCTCCTGTGGGATACGCAGTATTTT. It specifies CASRHASLLWDTQYF.

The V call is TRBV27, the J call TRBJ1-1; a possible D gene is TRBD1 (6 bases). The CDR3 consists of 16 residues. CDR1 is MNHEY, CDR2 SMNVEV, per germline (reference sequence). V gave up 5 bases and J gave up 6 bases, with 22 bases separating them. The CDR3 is CASSKGGGRYVAEAFF. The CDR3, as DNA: TGTGCCAGCAGTAAAGGGGGGGGCAGGTATGTGGCTGAAGCTTTCTTT.

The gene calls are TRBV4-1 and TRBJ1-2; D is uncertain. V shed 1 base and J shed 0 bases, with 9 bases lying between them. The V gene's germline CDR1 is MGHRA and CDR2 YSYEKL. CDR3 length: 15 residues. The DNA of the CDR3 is TGCGCCAGCAGCCAAGGGAGATTAGCTAACTATGGCTACACCTTC. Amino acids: CASSQGRLANYGYTF.

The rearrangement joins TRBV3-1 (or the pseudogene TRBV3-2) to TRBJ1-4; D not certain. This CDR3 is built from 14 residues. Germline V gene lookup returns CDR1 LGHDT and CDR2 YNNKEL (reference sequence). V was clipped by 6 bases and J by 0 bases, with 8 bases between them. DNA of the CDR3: TGTGCCAGCAGTCGCAGAGCAACTAATGAAAAACTGTTTTTT. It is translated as CASSRRATNEKLFF.

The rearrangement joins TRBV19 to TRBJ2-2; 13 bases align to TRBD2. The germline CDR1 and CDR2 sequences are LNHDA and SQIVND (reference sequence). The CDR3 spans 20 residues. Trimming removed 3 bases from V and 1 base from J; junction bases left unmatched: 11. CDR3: CASSIRGLAGVLMNTGELFF. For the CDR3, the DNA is TGTGCCAGTAGTATCCGAGGACTAGCGGGAGTCCTTATGAACACCGGGGAGCTGTTTTTT. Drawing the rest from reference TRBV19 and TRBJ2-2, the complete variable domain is DGGITQSPKYLFRKEGQNVTLSCEQNLNHDAMYWYRQDPGQGLRLIYYSQIVNDFQKGDIAEGYSVSREKKESFPLTVTSAQKNPTAFYLCASSIRGLAGVLMNTGELFFGEGSRLTVL.